The rows below give T cell receptor beta chains drawn from one sample of a study of response to subunit inactivated influenza vaccine. TCRdb processed the RT-PCR reads anew with MiXCR; each CDR3 protein has one entry. The sample consists of hundreds of thousands of distinct CDR3 sequences, 10% to 15% of them appearing once. The material sequenced was non-naive T cells sorted from PBMCs, taken roughly 15 days before vaccination. The receptor set was obtained from a man in his fifties or sixties who received an inactivated influenza vaccine. CDR3s include the opening cysteine and the closing phenylalanine or tryptophan. The order of the fields is V gene, J gene, D gene, CDR3 length, clone size, CDR3 DNA, CDR3 protein. A D gene is named only where the DNA matches it firmly. Only some rows state a clone size, as once, few, many or a class for expanded clones.

>TRBV4-3|TRBJ2-7|NA|16|few
TGCGCCAGCAGCTCCTCAAGGGGCAGTTACACCTACGAGCAGTACTTC
CASSSSRGSYTYEQYF
>TRBV27|TRBJ1-1|NA|18|few
TGTGCCAGCAGTCCTAGGGTGGTAGTGGGGGGGACGAACACTGAAGCTTTCTTT
CASSPRVVVGGTNTEAFF
>TRBV7-2|TRBJ1-5|NA|15|NA
TGTGCCAGCAGCCCAGGAACTCTCGAGGGGCAGCCCCAGCATTTT
CASSPGTLEGQPQHF
>TRBV25-1|TRBJ2-2|NA|14|NA
TGTGCCAGCAGTGAAGATGATCAATCCGGGGAGCTGTTTTTT
CASSEDDQSGELFF
>TRBV6-2/TRBV6-3|TRBJ2-2|TRBD2|16|many
TGTGCCAGCAGTTACGGGCTAGCGGCGAACACCGGGGAGCTGTTTTTT
CASSYGLAANTGELFF
>TRBV7-2|TRBJ2-7|TRBD2|14|few
TGTGCCAGCAGCCTTAGCGGGGGAAACTACGAGCAGTACTTC
CASSLSGGNYEQYF
>TRBV9|TRBJ2-1|TRBD2|19|many
TGTGCCAGCAGCCAACAGACAGGGCTAGCGGGATTCGTTGGGGATGAGCAGTTCTTC
CASSQQTGLAGFVGDEQFF
>TRBV6-1|TRBJ2-1|TRBD1|15|NA
TGTGCCAGCAGTGAACAGGGGGCGTCTTACAATGAGCAGTTCTTC
CASSEQGASYNEQFF
>TRBV27|TRBJ2-7|TRBD2|17|few
TGTGCCAGCAGTTTAGGGTCGCCTAGCGGACTACTTTACGAGCAGTACTTC
CASSLGSPSGLLYEQYF
>TRBV29-1|TRBJ2-7|NA|14|many
TGCAGCGTATCCAACATGGATAGCTCCTACGAGCAGTACTTC
CSVSNMDSSYEQYF
>TRBV28|TRBJ2-1|NA|17|few
TGTGCCAGCAGTCCTCTTATGTCCGGGGGAGCCTACAATGAGCAGTTCTTC
CASSPLMSGGAYNEQFF
>TRBV5-1|TRBJ2-3|NA|13|few
TGCGCCAGCAGCTTTGACATCACAGATACGCAGTATTTT
CASSFDITDTQYF
>TRBV12-3/TRBV12-4|TRBJ2-1|NA|16|many
TGTGCCAGCAGTTTAGCTAGGAGCATCTCCTACAATGAGCAGTTCTTC
CASSLARSISYNEQFF
>TRBV4-1|TRBJ1-6|NA|16|few
TGCGCCAGCAGCCAAGAGGCAGGCTCCTATAATTCACCCCTCCACTTT
CASSQEAGSYNSPLHF
>TRBV27|TRBJ2-5|NA|15|NA
TGTGCCAGCAGTCCTCGGGCCCCGTGGAGGGAGACCCAGTACTTC
CASSPRAPWRETQYF
>TRBV5-1|TRBJ2-7|NA|14|NA
TGCGCCAGCAGCCGGGTGGGCCGCTCCTACGAGCAGTACTTC
CASSRVGRSYEQYF
>TRBV29-1|TRBJ1-1|NA|13|NA
TGCAGCGTTGAATCGCAGATGAACACTGAAGCTTTCTTT
CSVESQMNTEAFF
>TRBV4-1|TRBJ1-3|NA|17|NA
TGCGCCAGCAGCCAAGTGTTGACGGAGAGCTCTGGAAACACCATATATTTT
CASSQVLTESSGNTIYF
>TRBV11-2|TRBJ2-2|NA|15|many
TGTGCCAGCAGCGCCCGCCAGGGGCTAGCCGGGGAGCTGTTTTTT
CASSARQGLAGELFF
>TRBV9|TRBJ2-3|TRBD2|20|many
TGTGCCAGCAGCGTAGATTTCGGGACTAGCGGGGTGACAAGCACAGATACGCAGTATTTT
CASSVDFGTSGVTSTDTQYF
>TRBV7-8|TRBJ1-2|TRBD1|16|many
TGTGCCAGCAGCTCAATTAAAAGGACAGGCGGCTATGGCTACACCTTC
CASSSIKRTGGYGYTF
>TRBV2|TRBJ1-5|NA|13|few
TGTGCCAGCAGTCCAGGGTATCGTCAGCCCCAGCATTTT
CASSPGYRQPQHF
>TRBV7-9|TRBJ2-7|NA|12|few
TGTGCCAGCAGCTCGCAGGCGCTCCAGCAGTACTTC
CASSSQALQQYF
>TRBV3-1|TRBJ2-1|TRBD2|21|many
TGTGCCAGCAGCCAAGAGCCCGGACTAGCGGGATTCCAAAGCTCCTACAATGAGCAGTTCTTC
CASSQEPGLAGFQSSYNEQFF
>TRBV20-1|TRBJ2-7|NA|12|many
TGCAGTGCTAGGGACAGCTCCTACGAGCAGTACTTC
CSARDSSYEQYF
>TRBV4-2|TRBJ1-2|NA|12|few
TGTGCCAGCAGCCAGGGTGAGGTTGGCTACACCTTC
CASSQGEVGYTF
>TRBV7-2|TRBJ1-6|TRBD1|15|few
TGTGCCAGCAGCTTAGTGGGACAGGGTACTTCACCCCTCCACTTT
CASSLVGQGTSPLHF
>TRBV7-2|TRBJ2-6|NA|17|few
TGTGCCAGCAGCTCCTGGACAGGAGGGGCTGGGGCCAACGTCCTGACTTTC
CASSSWTGGAGANVLTF
>TRBV7-6|TRBJ2-1|TRBD2|16|many
TGTGCCAGCAGCACGGGGACTAGCGCTGCCTACAATGAGCAGTTCTTC
CASSTGTSAAYNEQFF
>TRBV18|TRBJ1-6|TRBD1|14|few
TGTGCCAGCTCACCCCCAGGGGGCAAGGCACCCCTCCACTTT
CASSPPGGKAPLHF
>TRBV5-1|TRBJ1-2|NA|15|NA
TGCGCCAGCAGCTTTGAGAAACCTAACCTCTATGGCTACACCTTC
CASSFEKPNLYGYTF
>TRBV12-3/TRBV12-4|TRBJ2-3|NA|14|many
TGTGCCAGCAGCCTGGGACCGATCACAGATACGCAGTATTTT
CASSLGPITDTQYF
>TRBV7-8|TRBJ1-2|TRBD1|14|many
TGTGCCAGCAGCTTGCAGGGGGCGCGGTATGGCTACACCTTC
CASSLQGARYGYTF
>TRBV7-2|TRBJ2-1|TRBD2|15|few
TGTGCCAGCAGCTTAGGGACTAGCGGGGTTAGTGAGCAGTTCTTC
CASSLGTSGVSEQFF
>TRBV6-8|TRBJ2-7|TRBD1|12|NA
TGTGCCAGCAGAGGACAGGCGAGCGAGCAGTACTTC
CASRGQASEQYF
>TRBV25-1|TRBJ2-5|NA|13|many
TGTGCCAGCAGTGGGGAGTTCCAAGAGACCCAGTACTTC
CASSGEFQETQYF
>TRBV9|TRBJ2-3|NA|14|NA
TGTGCCAGCAAGGGGGGGGCCGACACAGATACGCAGTATTTT
CASKGGADTDTQYF
>TRBV7-2|TRBJ1-6|NA|15|NA
TGTGCCAGCAGCTTAGCGCTCCAAACCAATTCACCCCTCCACTTT
CASSLALQTNSPLHF
>TRBV7-7|TRBJ2-3|TRBD1|15|NA
TGTGCCAGCAGCTCGGGACAGAGCTCCACAGATACGCAGTATTTT
CASSSGQSSTDTQYF
>TRBV5-1|TRBJ2-5|NA|14|NA
TGCGCCAGCAGCTTGGATGTCAAGTCGGAGACCCAGTACTTC
CASSLDVKSETQYF
>TRBV10-3|TRBJ2-1|NA|15|few
TGTGCCATCAGTGAGAGGAGGGGCTCGGACAATGAGCAGTTCTTC
CAISERRGSDNEQFF
>TRBV5-1|TRBJ2-2|TRBD1|16|NA
TGCGCCAGCAGCCTCCAGGACAGGGCGAACACCGGGGAGCTGTTTTTT
CASSLQDRANTGELFF
>TRBV20-1|TRBJ2-3|TRBD2|14|few
TGCAGTGCTAGGACTAGCGGGAGCCCAGATACGCAGTATTTT
CSARTSGSPDTQYF
>TRBV19|TRBJ2-1|NA|13|few
TGTGCCAGTAGACTGACAGGCTTGAAGGAGCAGTTCTTC
CASRLTGLKEQFF
>TRBV28|TRBJ1-5|NA|14|NA
TGTGCCAGCAGTTTACTGGGGCTTGGTCAGCCCCAGCATTTT
CASSLLGLGQPQHF
>TRBV12-3/TRBV12-4|TRBJ2-1|TRBD1|18|many
TGTGCCAGCAGTTTAGCGAAAATCTGGGACAGGGAATTGAATGAGCAGTTCTTC
CASSLAKIWDRELNEQFF
>TRBV3-1|TRBJ2-2|NA|17|NA
TGTGCCAGCAGAAGCGCCCTGACTAGTCGTCCGTCCGGGGAGCTGTTTTTT
CASRSALTSRPSGELFF
>TRBV29-1|TRBJ1-5|NA|14|few
TGCAGCGTTGCCGTGGCAGGGGTTAATCAGCCCCAGCATTTT
CSVAVAGVNQPQHF
>TRBV10-3|TRBJ2-7|TRBD2|15|NA
TGTGCCATCAGTGGGGGACTAGCGGGTTCCAGCGAGCAGTACTTC
CAISGGLAGSSEQYF
>TRBV20-1|TRBJ1-1|TRBD1|17|NA
TGCAGTGCTAGAGGGGGAAGACAGGGGAAGGAGAACACTGAAGCTTTCTTT
CSARGGRQGKENTEAFF
>TRBV5-1|TRBJ2-3|NA|14|many
TGCGCCAGCAGCGGGTTCACTAGCACAGATACGCAGTATTTT
CASSGFTSTDTQYF
>TRBV7-2|TRBJ2-2|NA|14|few
TGTGCCAGCAGGACGGTTGGAGACACCGGGGAGCTGTTTTTT
CASRTVGDTGELFF
>TRBV7-9|TRBJ1-5|NA|14|few
TGTGCCAGCAGCTTAGCGGGGGGCCCGCAGCCCCAGCATTTT
CASSLAGGPQPQHF
>TRBV5-1|TRBJ2-5|TRBD2|16|NA
TGCGCCAGCAGCTTGGGGACTAGCGTGGGGTTGGAGACCCAGTACTTC
CASSLGTSVGLETQYF
>TRBV5-1|TRBJ2-1|NA|15|many
TGCGCCAGCAGCTTGGAAACGGGGGCTTACAATGAGCAGTTCTTC
CASSLETGAYNEQFF
>TRBV27|TRBJ2-3|TRBD2|19|few
TGTGCCAGCAGTTTACTGGGGGGGTTTGATGGGTCTAACACAGATACGCAGTATTTT
CASSLLGGFDGSNTDTQYF
>TRBV5-1|TRBJ2-5|NA|14|NA
TGCGCCAGCAGCTTGGACAGGGTGGAGGAGACCCAGTACTTC
CASSLDRVEETQYF
>TRBV5-1|TRBJ2-7|NA|11|few
TGCGCCAGCAGCGGGGGAGTCGAGCAGTACTTC
CASSGGVEQYF
>TRBV4-2|TRBJ2-1|NA|16|few
TGTGCCAGCAGCCCCACGGAGGGCGGGAATAATGATGAGCAGTTCTTC
CASSPTEGGNNDEQFF
>TRBV29-1|TRBJ2-5|NA|13|NA
TGCAGCGTTGAAGTATGGGGGGCAGAGACCCAGTACTTC
CSVEVWGAETQYF